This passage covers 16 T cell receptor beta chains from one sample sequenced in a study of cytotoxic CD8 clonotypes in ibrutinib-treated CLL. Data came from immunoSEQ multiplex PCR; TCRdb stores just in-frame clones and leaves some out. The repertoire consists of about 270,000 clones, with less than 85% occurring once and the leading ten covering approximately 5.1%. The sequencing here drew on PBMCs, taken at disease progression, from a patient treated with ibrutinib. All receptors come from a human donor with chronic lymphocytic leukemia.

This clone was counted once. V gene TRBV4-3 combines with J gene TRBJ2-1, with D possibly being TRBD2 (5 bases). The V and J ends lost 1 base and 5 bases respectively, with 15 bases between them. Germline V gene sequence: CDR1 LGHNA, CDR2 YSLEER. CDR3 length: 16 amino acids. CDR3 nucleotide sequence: TGCGCCAGCAGCCAAGCCACGAGGGAGAGAAACAATGAGCAGTTCTTC. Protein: CASSQATRERNNEQFF.

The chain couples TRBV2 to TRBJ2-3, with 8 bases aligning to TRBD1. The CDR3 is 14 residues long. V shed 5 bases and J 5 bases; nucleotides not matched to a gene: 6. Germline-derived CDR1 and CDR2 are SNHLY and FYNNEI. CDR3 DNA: TGTGCCAGCAGTTGGACAGGGCCAGTAGATACGCAGTATTTT. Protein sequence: CASSWTGPVDTQYF.

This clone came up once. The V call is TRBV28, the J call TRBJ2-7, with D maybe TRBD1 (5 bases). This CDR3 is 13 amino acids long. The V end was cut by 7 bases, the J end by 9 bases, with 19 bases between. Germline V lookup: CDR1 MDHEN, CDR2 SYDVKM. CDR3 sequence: CASTTPTLQGQYF. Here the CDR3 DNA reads TGTGCCAGCACCACCCCGACGCTTCAGGGGCAGTACTTC.

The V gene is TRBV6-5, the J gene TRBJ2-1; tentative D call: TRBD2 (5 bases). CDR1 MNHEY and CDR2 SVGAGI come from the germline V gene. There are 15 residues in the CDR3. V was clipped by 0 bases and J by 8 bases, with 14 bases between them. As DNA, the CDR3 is TGTGCCAGCAGTTACTCGACTCGGTACGGGGATGAGCAGTTCTTC. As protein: CASSYSTRYGDEQFF.

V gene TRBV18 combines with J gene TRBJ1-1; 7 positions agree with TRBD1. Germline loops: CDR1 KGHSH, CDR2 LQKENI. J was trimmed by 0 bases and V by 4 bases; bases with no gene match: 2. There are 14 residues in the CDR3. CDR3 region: CASSQGQLNTEAFF. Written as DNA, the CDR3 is TGTGCCAGCTCACAGGGACAGCTGAACACTGAAGCTTTCTTT.

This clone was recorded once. The CDR3 spells CASSPWIGGNYGYTF. The CDR3 nucleotides read TGTGCCAGCAGCCCCTGGATTGGGGGCAACTATGGCTACACCTTC. The chain uses TRBV9 and TRBJ1-2, with a possible D match to TRBD1 (6 bases). The V and J ends lost 4 bases and 2 bases respectively, with 15 bases between them. The germline gives CDR1 SGDLS, CDR2 YYNGEE. The CDR3 contains 15 residues. Complete variable domain (other parts from reference TRBV9 and TRBJ1-2): DSGVTQTPKHLITATGQRVTLRCSPRSGDLSVYWYQQSLDQGLQFLIQYYNGEERAKGNILERFSAQQFPDLHSELNLSSLELGDSALYFCASSPWIGGNYGYTFGSGTRLTVV.

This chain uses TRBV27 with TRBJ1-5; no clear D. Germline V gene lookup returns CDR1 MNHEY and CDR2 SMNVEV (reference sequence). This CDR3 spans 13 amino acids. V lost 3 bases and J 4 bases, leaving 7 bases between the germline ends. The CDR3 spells CASSLGVNQPQHF. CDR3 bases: TGTGCCAGCAGTTTGGGCGTTAATCAGCCCCAGCATTTT.

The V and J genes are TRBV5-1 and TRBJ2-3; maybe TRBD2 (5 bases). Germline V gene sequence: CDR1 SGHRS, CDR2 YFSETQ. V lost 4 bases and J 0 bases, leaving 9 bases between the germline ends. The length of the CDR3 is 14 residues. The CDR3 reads CASSGRTSTDTQYF. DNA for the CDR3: TGCGCCAGCAGCGGTAGGACTAGCACAGATACGCAGTATTTT.

The CDR3 nucleotides are TGCAGCGTTGAATTCGGGGCCGCAGATACGCAGTATTTT. It encodes CSVEFGAADTQYF. This chain uses TRBV29-1 with TRBJ2-3, with D perhaps given as TRBD1 or TRBD2 (5 bases each). The CDR3 totals 13 residues. The germline V and J ends were trimmed by 2 bases and 4 bases, with 10 bases remaining between them. The germline V gene encodes CDR1 SQVTM and CDR2 ANQGSEA.

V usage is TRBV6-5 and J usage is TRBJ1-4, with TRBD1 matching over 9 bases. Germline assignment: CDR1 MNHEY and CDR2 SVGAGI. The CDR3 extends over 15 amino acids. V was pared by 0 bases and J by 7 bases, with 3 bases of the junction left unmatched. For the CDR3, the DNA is TGTGCCAGCAGTTACTCGGGACAGGGTAGTGAAAAACTGTTTTTT. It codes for CASSYSGQGSEKLFF.

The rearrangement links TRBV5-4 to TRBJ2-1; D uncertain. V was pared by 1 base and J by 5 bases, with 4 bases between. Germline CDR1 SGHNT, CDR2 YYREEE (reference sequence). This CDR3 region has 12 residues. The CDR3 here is CASSLLNNEQFF. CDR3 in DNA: TGTGCCAGCAGCTTGTTGAACAATGAGCAGTTCTTC. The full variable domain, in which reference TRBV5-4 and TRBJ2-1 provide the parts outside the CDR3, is ETGVTQSPTHLIKTRGQQVTLRCSSQSGHNTVSWYQQALGQGPQFIFQYYREEENGRGNFPPRFSGLQFPNYSSELNVNALELDDSALYLCASSLLNNEQFFGPGTRLTVL.

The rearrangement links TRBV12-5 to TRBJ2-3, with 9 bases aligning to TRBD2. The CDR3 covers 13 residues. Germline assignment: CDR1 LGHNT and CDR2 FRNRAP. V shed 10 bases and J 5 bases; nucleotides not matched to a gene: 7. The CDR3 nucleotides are TGTGCTACCTTAGCGGGGGCCATAGATACGCAGTATTTT. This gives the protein CATLAGAIDTQYF. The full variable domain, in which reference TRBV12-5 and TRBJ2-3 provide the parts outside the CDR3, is DARVTQTPRHKVTEMGQEVTMRCQPILGHNTVFWYRQTMMQGLELLAYFRNRAPLDDSGMPKDRFSAEMPDATLATLKIQPSEPRDSAVYFCATLAGAIDTQYFGPGTRLTVL.

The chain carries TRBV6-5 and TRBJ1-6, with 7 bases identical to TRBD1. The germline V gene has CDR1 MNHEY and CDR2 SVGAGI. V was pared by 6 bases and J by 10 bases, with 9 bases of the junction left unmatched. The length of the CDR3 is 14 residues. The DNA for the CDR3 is TGTGCCAGCAGGAAACAGGGGAGTAGCTCACCCCTCCACTTT. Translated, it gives CASRKQGSSSPLHF.

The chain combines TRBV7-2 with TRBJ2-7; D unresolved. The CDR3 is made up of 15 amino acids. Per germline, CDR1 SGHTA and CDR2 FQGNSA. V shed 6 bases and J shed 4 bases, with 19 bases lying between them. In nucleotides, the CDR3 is TGTGCCAGCAGTCCAGTCGGGTCCCGGAGTTACGAGCAGTACTTC. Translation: CASSPVGSRSYEQYF.

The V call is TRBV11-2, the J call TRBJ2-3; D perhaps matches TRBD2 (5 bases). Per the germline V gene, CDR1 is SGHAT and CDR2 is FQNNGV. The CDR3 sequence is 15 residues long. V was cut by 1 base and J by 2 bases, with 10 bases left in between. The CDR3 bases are TGTGCCAGCAGCTTAGTCGTGGGAGTCACAGATACGCAGTATTTT. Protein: CASSLVVGVTDTQYF.

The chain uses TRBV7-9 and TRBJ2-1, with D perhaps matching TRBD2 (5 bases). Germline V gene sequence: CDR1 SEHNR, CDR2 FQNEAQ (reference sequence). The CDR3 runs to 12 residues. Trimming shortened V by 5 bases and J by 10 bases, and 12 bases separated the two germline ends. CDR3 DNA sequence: TGTGCCAGCAGCCTGATACTAGACGAGCAGTTCTTC. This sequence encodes CASSLILDEQFF.